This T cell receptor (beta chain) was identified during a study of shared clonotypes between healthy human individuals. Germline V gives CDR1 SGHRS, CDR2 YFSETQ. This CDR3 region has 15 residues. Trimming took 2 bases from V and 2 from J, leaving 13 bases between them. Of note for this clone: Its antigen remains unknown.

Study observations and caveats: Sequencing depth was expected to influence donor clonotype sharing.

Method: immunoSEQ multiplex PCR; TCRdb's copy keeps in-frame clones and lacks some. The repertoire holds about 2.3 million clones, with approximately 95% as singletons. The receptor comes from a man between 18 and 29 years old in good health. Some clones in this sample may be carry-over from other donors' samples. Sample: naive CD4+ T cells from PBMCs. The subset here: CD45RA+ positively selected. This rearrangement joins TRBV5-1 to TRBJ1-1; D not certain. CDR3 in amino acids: CASSFIAGSNTEAFF. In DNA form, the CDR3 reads TGCGCCAGCAGCTTTATCGCAGGCTCTAACACTGAAGCTTTCTTT.